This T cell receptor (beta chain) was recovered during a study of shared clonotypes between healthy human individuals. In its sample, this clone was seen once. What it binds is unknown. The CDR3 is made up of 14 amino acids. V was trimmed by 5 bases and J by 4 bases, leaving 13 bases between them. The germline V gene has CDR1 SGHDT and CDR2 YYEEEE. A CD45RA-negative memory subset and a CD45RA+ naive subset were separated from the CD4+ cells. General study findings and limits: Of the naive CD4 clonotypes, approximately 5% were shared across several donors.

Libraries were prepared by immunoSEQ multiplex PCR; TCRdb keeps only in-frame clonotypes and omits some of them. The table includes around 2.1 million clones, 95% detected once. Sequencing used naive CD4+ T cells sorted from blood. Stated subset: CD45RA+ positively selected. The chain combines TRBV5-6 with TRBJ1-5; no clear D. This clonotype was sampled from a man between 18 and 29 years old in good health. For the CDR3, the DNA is TGTGCCAGCAGACCGATGGGAGGGAATCAGCCCCAGCATTTT. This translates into CASRPMGGNQPQHF.